The 6 T cell receptor beta chains below were found in one sample sequenced in a study of cytomegalovirus exposure and HLA in healthy donors. PCR used 60 Vbeta primers and 13 Jbeta primers. TCRdb keeps only in-frame clones here, not all; method: immunoSEQ multiplex PCR. The sample includes more than 150,000 clones, 60% to 85% of them seen just once. Specimen: PBMCs. The receptors shown here come from a woman between 50 and 59 years old in good health and CMV-seropositive.

The J gene is TRBJ1-2, the V gene TRBV19; TRBD1 aligns across 12 bases. The V and J ends lost 1 base and 6 bases, in that order; junction bases with no gene match: 3. The CDR3 sequence is 15 residues long. Germline V lookup: CDR1 LNHDA, CDR2 SQIVND (reference sequence). This CDR3 reads CASSIGDRGPDGYTF. CDR3 sequence (DNA): TGTGCCAGTAGTATAGGGGACAGGGGGCCTGATGGCTACACCTTC.

CDR3 region: CASSLGGGGGKVNEQFF. CDR3 DNA: TGTGCCAGCAGCTTAGGAGGCGGGGGCGGGAAGGTAAATGAGCAGTTCTTC. V gene TRBV7-8 combines with J gene TRBJ2-1; TRBD2 might be the D (7 bases). CDR3 size: 17 residues. CDR1 is SGHVS, CDR2 FQNEAQ, per germline. The V gene lost 1 base and the J gene lost 7 bases, with 20 bases spanning the gap.

The genes are TRBV7-8 and TRBJ1-2, with D perhaps TRBD1 (6 bases). The CDR3 is 16 amino acids. The V end was cut by 1 base, the J end by 7 bases, with 19 bases between. Germline-derived CDR1 and CDR2 are SGHVS and FQNEAQ. The CDR3 region has the DNA TGTGCCAGCAGCTTAGGAGGGGTCGGGGGGCATGGTGGCTACACCTTC. Amino acid sequence: CASSLGGVGGHGGYTF.

This clone was counted a single time. This chain joins TRBV19 and TRBJ1-5; 7 bases are a match to TRBD1. Germline CDR1 is LNHDA and CDR2 is SQIVND (reference sequence). V gave up 7 bases and J gave up 3 bases; unmatched junction bases: 9. The CDR3 spans 15 residues. The CDR3 region has the DNA TGTGCCAGTACCCCCCAGGGGGAGCTCAATCAGCCCCAGCATTTT. It specifies CASTPQGELNQPQHF.

This chain links TRBV5-1 with TRBJ2-1, with D maybe TRBD1 (5 bases). CDR3 length: 15 residues. Trimming pared 0 bases from V and 6 bases from J, leaving 13 bases between. Per germline, CDR1 SGHRS and CDR2 YFSETQ. CDR3 sequence reads: CASSLGQPGSNEQFF. As DNA, the CDR3 is TGCGCCAGCAGCTTGGGACAGCCCGGCTCCAATGAGCAGTTCTTC.

The table lists this clone with a count of one. V and J are TRBV5-6 and TRBJ1-6; possibly TRBD1 for D (6 bases). This CDR3 has 15 amino acids. Trimming removed 2 bases from V and 2 bases from J, with 8 bases in between. Per the germline V gene, CDR1 is SGHDT and CDR2 is YYEEEE. The CDR3 loop is CASSLGGAYNSPLHF. CDR3 coding DNA: TGTGCCAGCAGCTTAGGGGGGGCCTATAATTCACCCCTCCACTTT. Full variable domain (remainder filled in from reference TRBV5-6 and TRBJ1-6): DAGVTQSPTHLIKTRGQQVTLRCSPKSGHDTVSWYQQALGQGPQFIFQYYEEEERQRGNFPDRFSGHQFPNYSSELNVNALLLGDSALYLCASSLGGAYNSPLHFGNGTRLTVT.